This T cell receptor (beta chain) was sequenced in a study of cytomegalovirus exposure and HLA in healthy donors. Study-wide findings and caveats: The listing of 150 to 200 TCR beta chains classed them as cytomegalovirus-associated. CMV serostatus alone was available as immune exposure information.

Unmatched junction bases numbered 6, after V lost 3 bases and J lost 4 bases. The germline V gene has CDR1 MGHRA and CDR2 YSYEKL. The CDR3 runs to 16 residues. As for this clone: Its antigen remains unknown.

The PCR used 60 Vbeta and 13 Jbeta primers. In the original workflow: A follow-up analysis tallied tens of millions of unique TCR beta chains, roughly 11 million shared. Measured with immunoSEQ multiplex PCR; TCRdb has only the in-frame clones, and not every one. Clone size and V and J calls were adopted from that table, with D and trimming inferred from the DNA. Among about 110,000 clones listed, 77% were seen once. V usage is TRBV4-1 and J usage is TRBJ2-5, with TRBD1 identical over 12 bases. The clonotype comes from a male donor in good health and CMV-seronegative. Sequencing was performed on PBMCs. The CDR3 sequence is CASSHSGTGGLETQYF. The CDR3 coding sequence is TGCGCCAGCAGCCACTCAGGGACAGGGGGCTTAGAGACCCAGTACTTC.